Included here is one T cell receptor beta chain sequence, with context. There is no known antigen for this receptor. Within one base of it there is no much larger clone, and no base qualities were kept. A fixed 350 ng of DNA was loaded for every bulk PBMC sample. The immunoSEQ TCRb Assay kit was used according to manufacturer instructions to amplify TCR beta CDR3 sequences from genomic DNA. The KAPA Library Quantification Kit for Illumina platforms was used to quantify pooled libraries by qPCR. Sequencing of the pooled libraries was done on an Illumina NextSeq 500, with clustering at 0.6-1.1 pM. The authors' pipeline ran thus. Analysis of the TCR data relied on immunoSEQ ANALYZER and the R LymphoSeq package. A rearrangement efficiency score was calculated as productive divided by the sum of productive and non-productive CDR3 sequences. Clonality was measured with the Gini coefficient and diversity with the Renyi index at alpha=1, compared pairwise between timepoints within each patient. In LymphoSeq, clonal relatedness was computed using an edit distance of 3, and repertoire similarity was computed using the Bhattacharyya coefficient. To classify response, a linear discriminant analysis based on week-3 changes in clonality and diversity was built with the R MASS and caret packages. Held by TCRdb, this immuneACCESS table contains in-frame sequences only and omits some clones. Under half of the omission traces to an unresolved V gene where checked; the cause of the rest is unknown. That table furnishes V, J and clone size, whereas the DNA furnished D and trimming. For this sample there are about 6,900 clones; 60% to 85% appear just once. Of the sample, approximately 30% falls within the top ten clones.

Explained via the paper, the time point label denotes: pre-treatment baseline. Blood samples were taken before treatment (T0) and at week 3 (W3), following the first cycle of checkpoint blockade. Except for two patients with rapid clinical progression, response was assessed 12 weeks after the first infusion by RECIST 1.1; disease control meant complete response, partial response or stable disease. Patients were excluded for prior systemic cancer treatment, concomitant immunosuppressant therapy or synchronous other active malignancies. To track both circulating cells and T cell turnover, TCR beta was sequenced from bulk PBMC as well as from plasma cell-free DNA. PBMC were isolated from blood with Lymphoprep and SepMate tubes, followed by red cell lysis. QIAamp DNA Blood Mini kits were used to extract DNA from PBMC and sorted T cell subsets. V loses 5 bases of germline sequence and J loses 3 bases, and the interval between the two ends is 13 bases. CDR1 and CDR2 were assigned from the germline V gene (reference sequence) as WNHNN and SYGVQD. From its cysteine to its phenylalanine, the CDR3 spans 14 amino acids. Just the 42-base CDR3 DNA is kept, in frame starting at base 1.

The sample is drawn from a study of blood T cell dynamics during melanoma immunotherapy (dated by TCRdb to 2020 to 2021). Concerning the study at large: Patients with metastatic melanoma were treated with first-line pembrolizumab or nivolumab plus ipilimumab as standard of care in the United Kingdom. To identify early correlates of response, the study profiled peripheral T cell receptor repertoires in patients with metastatic melanoma before and after one cycle of checkpoint inhibitor therapy. The training cohort consisted of consecutive patients, while an additional independent group of patients from the same centre was pooled to form an external validation set.

Paper-wide results and their limitations: The study could not determine whether the T cell clones driving repertoire changes were melanoma-specific or reflected general immune activation. Unlike progressors, patients who went on to achieve disease control showed a bifurcated reorganization of the PBMC repertoire at W3, with either increased clonality or increased diversity. The relatively small sample size was acknowledged as something that could potentially limit how far the results can be generalized.

The chain employs TRBV10-1 and TRBJ2-5; the D segment cannot be called with confidence. Source: blood, taken from a patient treated with checkpoint blockade. This TCR was sampled from a human donor with melanoma. The CDR3 in this case is CASSSRETKETQYF. The bases read TGCGCCAGCAGTAGTCGAGAGACCAAAGAGACCCAGTACTTC.